The 28 T cell receptor delta chains presented below share a single source sample, sequenced in a study of gamma-delta chains in newborns, infants, children. TCRdb applied CATT to the reads for clone calling. The data show about 6,900 delta-chain clones, more than 2% seen once. Sequencing was done on a sample of blood. The source is a child who was a newborn, infant or young child, either healthy, febrile or measles-vaccinated (not recorded which).

Note on this clone: With a far larger clone one base away, a read error is the likely cause. Within the sample, other DNA sequences also encode this same CDR3. The J gene is TRDJ1, the V gene TRDV2, with a possible D match to TRDD3 (6 bases). CDR1 is GEAIGNYY and CDR2 is EKD in the germline V gene. The CDR3 is 15 residues long. V dropped 3 bases and J dropped 0 bases, with 13 bases sitting between them. The CDR3 is CACDPLLGDTDKLIF. The CDR3, as DNA: TGTGCCTGTGACCCCTTACTGGGAGACACCGATAAACTCATCTTT.

This clone was seen more than once but under ten times. TCRdb's listed protein matches a much larger clone and diverges from this DNA's translation at residue 10, likely through a read error; the protein shown comes from the DNA. The chain carries TRDV2 and TRDJ2, with TRDD3 matching 10 bases. Germline V lookup: CDR1 GEAIGNYY, CDR2 EKD. This CDR3 region has 14 residues. The CDR3 nucleotides read TGTGCCTGTGACACCGTGGGGGATACAGAACAACTCTTCTTT. Amino acid sequence: CACDTVGDTEQLFF.

This clone was counted between two and nine times. TCRdb shows a much larger clone's protein in place of this DNA's translation, and the two differ at residue 11, likely through a read error; the protein shown is translated from the DNA. The rearrangement joins TRDV2 to TRDJ3, with unresolved D. There are 18 residues in the CDR3. CDR1 is GEAIGNYY, CDR2 EKD, per germline. This CDR3 reads CACDARGLSSGDTRQMFF. The CDR3 DNA follows: TGTGCCTGTGACGCCAGGGGCCTGAGCTCCGGGGACACCCGACAGATGTTTTTC.

For this clone: One junction end disagrees with the germline gene, perhaps due to a read error. The CDR3 loop reads CAVSGPPPGTDQLIF. CDR3 in DNA: TGTGCCGTAAGCGGTCCCCCCCCGGGGACCGATCAACTCATCTTT. This sequence joins TRAV29/DV5 and TRDJ1; TRDD3 is a possible D gene (5 bases). The germline V gene encodes CDR1 NSMFDY and CDR2 ISSIKDK. The CDR3 contains 15 residues.

This clone has at least ten counts. Sequence at one end of the junction differs from germline and may be a read error. The V gene is TRDV2, the J gene TRDJ1, with TRDD3 matching over 9 bases. Germline V lookup: CDR1 GEAIGNYY, CDR2 EKD. The CDR3 runs 15 residues. In DNA form, the CDR3 reads TGTGCCTGTGACAAACTGGGGGAGTACACCGGTAAACTCATCTTT. Residues: CACDKLGEYTGKLIF.

Worth noting for this clone: A much larger clone differs from this one at a single base, so this may be a read error. The same CDR3 arises from other DNA sequences in this sample as well. The chain combines TRDV2 with TRDJ1, with D perhaps TRDD3 (6 bases). V lost 5 bases and J 1 base, leaving 19 bases between the germline ends. The germline CDR1 and CDR2 sequences are GEAIGNYY and EKD. This CDR3 comprises 16 residues. CDR3 region: CACVGLGDTPTDKLIF. In DNA, the CDR3 is TGTGCCTGTGTGGGACTGGGAGATACACCCACCGATAAACTCATCTTT.

This clone turned up a few times. The protein recorded in TCRdb matches a much larger clone and deviates from this DNA's translation at residue 7, suggesting a read error; the protein here is obtained by translating the DNA. The chain is built from TRDV2 and TRDJ2; D is unresolved. Trimming took off 0 bases at V and 1 base at J, with 8 bases between the two ends. Germline V gene lookup returns CDR1 GEAIGNYY and CDR2 EKD. The CDR3 sequence is 15 residues long. The CDR3 protein is CACDTWRILTAQLFF. CDR3 DNA: TGTGCCTGTGACACCTGGAGGATTTTGACAGCACAACTCTTCTTT.

This clone was seen only a few times. This DNA's translation and the protein TCRdb lists, from a much larger clone, do not match at residue 8, likely due to a read error; the protein shown is translated from the DNA. The V call is TRDV2, the J call TRDJ3, with TRDD3 matching over 7 bases. V was clipped by 4 bases and J by 0 bases; unmatched bases: 8. Germline V gene sequence: CDR1 GEAIGNYY, CDR2 EKD. There are 18 residues in the CDR3. CDR3 region: CACDAWGVRSWDTRQMFF. In DNA, the CDR3 is TGTGCCTGTGATGCCTGGGGGGTACGCTCCTGGGACACCCGACAGATGTTTTTC.

On this clone: A read error may be the cause here, since a much bigger clone is one base away. This same CDR3 is encoded by further DNA sequences in the sample. The rearrangement links TRDV2 to TRDJ3, with TRDD3 identical over 13 bases. The germline CDR1 and CDR2 sequences are GEAIGNYY and EKD. The CDR3 consists of 19 residues. V lost 2 bases, J lost 4 bases, and 7 bases stayed unmatched. Here the CDR3 DNA reads TGTGCCTGTGACATACTGGGGGATACGCTGGGGTGGGACACCCGACAGATGTTTTTC. Translating it yields CACDILGDTLGWDTRQMFF.

Worth noting for this clone: Being one base from a much bigger clone, this may be a read error. Other DNA sequences within the sample encode an identical CDR3. The V and J genes are TRDV1 and TRDJ1; possibly TRDD3 for D (9 bases). This CDR3 is 19 amino acids long. V was cut by 9 bases and J by 0 bases, with 29 bases left in between. Germline lookup yields CDR1 TSWWSYY and CDR2 QGS. For the CDR3, the DNA is TGTGCTCTCCTCTTCCTACATTGGGGGATAGGAAAATACACCGATAAACTCATCTTT. Translation gives CALLFLHWGIGKYTDKLIF.

By proportion, this clone is medium-sized. The sample contains more than one DNA sequence encoding this CDR3. The chain carries TRDV2 and TRDJ3, with TRDD3 identical over 10 bases. The germline CDR1 and CDR2 sequences are GEAIGNYY and EKD. The CDR3 is 17 residues long. V lost 2 bases, J lost 4 bases, and 4 bases stayed unmatched. In nucleotides, the CDR3 is TGTGCCTGTGACAATACTGGGGGATTTTGGGACACCCGACAGATGTTTTTC. It encodes CACDNTGGFWDTRQMFF.

By its share, this clone is medium-sized. The identical CDR3 is also encoded by other nucleotide sequences in the sample. The chain recombines TRDV2 with TRDJ1; 7 nucleotides agree with TRDD3. CDR1 and CDR2 (germline): GEAIGNYY, EKD. V gave up 3 bases and J gave up 0 bases; unmatched junction bases: 12. The length of the CDR3 is 17 residues. CDR3 protein: CACDRGILPTYTDKLIF. The CDR3 DNA is TGTGCCTGTGACCGGGGGATCCTCCCTACGTACACCGATAAACTCATCTTT.

By its share, this clone is medium-sized. Other DNA sequences in the same sample also yield this CDR3. The gene calls are TRDV2 and TRDJ3; 11 nucleotides line up with TRDD3. V shed 0 bases, J shed 0 bases, and the junction held 6 bases outside the gene matches. This CDR3 region has 20 residues. Germline assignment: CDR1 GEAIGNYY and CDR2 EKD. CDR3 region: CACDTVGTGGYSWDTRQMFF. In DNA form, the CDR3 reads TGTGCCTGTGACACCGTCGGTACTGGGGGATACTCCTGGGACACCCGACAGATGTTTTTC.

Details on this clone: A much bigger clone sits one base away, suggesting this may be a read error. The sample holds other DNA sequences that translate to the same CDR3. The J gene is TRDJ3, the V gene TRDV2, with TRDD3 matching 10 bases. The CDR3 totals 18 residues. CDR1 and CDR2 from the germline V gene are GEAIGNYY and EKD. CDR3 loop: CACDTVGGYSWDTRQMFF. CDR3 DNA: TGTGCCTGTGACACTGTTGGGGGATACTCCTGGGACACCCGACAGATGTTCTTC.

For this clone: For this DNA, TCRdb reports the protein of a much larger clone, which diverges at residue 5, most likely from a read error; the protein presented here is translated directly from the DNA. Other nucleotide sequences from this sample produce the same CDR3. J is TRDJ3 and V is TRDV2; 10 nucleotides agree with TRDD3. J gave up 1 base and V 3 bases, and 5 bases lay outside the gene matches. CDR1 and CDR2 (germline): GEAIGNYY, EKD. CDR3 length: 18 amino acids. Here the CDR3 reads CACDAGGYASWDTRQMFF. CDR3 DNA: TGTGCCTGTGACGCCGGGGGATACGCGTCCTGGGACACCCGACAGATGTTTTTC.

This clone qualifies as medium-sized. The chain has TRDV2 and TRDJ2; 11 positions match TRDD3. Germline lookup yields CDR1 GEAIGNYY and CDR2 EKD. The CDR3 consists of 20 residues. J gave up 1 base and V 3 bases, and 15 bases lay outside the gene matches. The DNA for the CDR3 is TGTGCCTGTGACGGGCTGGGGGATACCCAATTTATGCATTTGACAGCACAACTCTTCTTT. It yields the protein CACDGLGDTQFMHLTAQLFF.

About this clone itself: TCRdb records a much larger clone's protein for this DNA, with a difference at residue 11 that likely arises from a read error; the protein given is the translation of the DNA. The V gene is TRDV2, the J gene TRDJ1; 7 bases are a match to TRDD3. V gave up 0 bases and J gave up 0 bases; unmatched junction bases: 9. CDR1 GEAIGNYY and CDR2 EKD come from the germline V gene. This CDR3 spans 17 amino acids. CDR3 amino acids: CACDTVGYGSHTDKLIF. The DNA for the CDR3 is TGTGCCTGTGACACCGTAGGATACGGGTCCCACACCGATAAACTCATCTTT.

A word on this clone: With a far larger clone one base away, a read error is the likely cause. The identical CDR3 is also encoded by other nucleotide sequences in the sample. DNA of the CDR3: TGTGCCTGTGAAGGGTGTGGAGGCTGGGGGACCGCGTACACCGACAAACTCATCTTT. This sequence encodes CACEGCGGWGTAYTDKLIF. The V gene is TRDV2, the J gene TRDJ1, with 8 bases fitting TRDD3. The germline gives CDR1 GEAIGNYY, CDR2 EKD. The CDR3 is 19 amino acids.

This clone has just a few counts. The protein that TCRdb holds for this DNA derives from a much larger clone and differs from the translated DNA at residue 6, which likely indicates a read error; the protein shown here is translated from the DNA. The DNA for the CDR3 is TGTGCCTGTGATACGATGCGGAGCTCCTGGGACACCCGACAGATGTTTTTC. Translated, it gives CACDTMRSSWDTRQMFF. The V call is TRDV2, the J call TRDJ3; D ambiguous. V dropped 4 bases and J dropped 0 bases, with 12 bases sitting between them. CDR3 size: 17 residues. The germline V gene has CDR1 GEAIGNYY and CDR2 EKD.

On this clone: Translating this DNA gives a protein that differs at residue 3 from the TCRdb one, which belongs to a much larger clone; a read error is likely, and the protein shown is this translation. The chain carries TRDV2 and TRDJ3, with 8 positions matching TRDD3. Germline CDR1 GEAIGNYY, CDR2 EKD. This CDR3 region has 18 residues. The CDR3 DNA reads as TGTGCCCGTGACGCTACTGGGGGTAGCTCCTGGGACACCCGACAGATGTTTTTC. Translating gives CARDATGGSSWDTRQMFF.

This clone is categorized as medium-sized. The chain carries TRDV2 and TRDJ3, with TRDD3 matching 7 bases. In germline, CDR1 is GEAIGNYY, CDR2 EKD. The ends lost 0 bases at V and 0 bases at J; junction bases unmatched: 4. The CDR3 extends over 18 amino acids. Here the CDR3 reads CACDTWGKSSWDTRQMFF. CDR3 DNA: TGTGCCTGTGACACCTGGGGGAAGAGCTCCTGGGACACCCGACAGATGTTTTTC.

This clone was detected a few times. TCRdb assigns this DNA the protein of a much larger clone, which departs from its translation at residue 13; this likely reflects a read error, and the protein shown comes from translating the DNA. V gene TRDV2 combines with J gene TRDJ1; 10 positions match TRDD3. Germline loops: CDR1 GEAIGNYY, CDR2 EKD. The CDR3 has 18 residues. The junction had 13 bases not matched to a gene; V was cut back by 0 bases and J by 4 bases. The CDR3 sequence is CACDTAESGGYLVDKLIF. The CDR3 DNA follows: TGTGCCTGTGACACCGCGGAGAGTGGGGGATACCTGGTCGATAAACTCATCTTT.

About this clone itself: A far larger clone is only one base removed, so a read error is likely. J is TRDJ1 and V is TRDV2; D ambiguous. Germline lookup yields CDR1 GEAIGNYY and CDR2 EKD. Trimming cost V 7 bases and J 3 bases, with 11 bases left between them. This CDR3 is built from 12 residues. CDR3 DNA sequence: TGTGCCTGGCCAGAGGGAGCCGATAAACTCATCTTT. Protein product: CAWPEGADKLIF.

Concerning this clone: The junction differs from germline at one of its ends, possibly a read error. The genes are TRDV2 and TRDJ3; 7 bases agree with TRDD3. The CDR3 is 20 amino acids. Germline V lookup: CDR1 GEAIGNYY, CDR2 EKD. The CDR3 here is CACDTAGTGVYSWDTRQMFF. The CDR3 nucleotides read TGTGCCTGTGACACCGCGGGGACTGGGGTATACTCCTGGGACACCCGCCAGATGTTTTTC.

This clone was seen a handful of times. With only one base between it and a far larger clone, this is likely a read error. The same CDR3 arises from other DNA sequences in this sample as well. The chain couples TRDV2 to TRDJ3, with 10 bases aligning to TRDD3. CDR1 is GEAIGNYY and CDR2 is EKD in the germline V gene. The CDR3 is 18 amino acids. This chain's CDR3 is CACDTAGGYSWDTRQMFF. CDR3 DNA: TGTGCCTGCGACACCGCTGGGGGATACTCCTGGGACACCCGACAGATGTTTTTC.

This clone was observed a few times. This likely came from a read error, as a far larger clone is one base away. The chain joins TRDV2 to TRDJ3; 7 nucleotides agree with TRDD3. The germline CDR1 and CDR2 sequences are GEAIGNYY and EKD. The CDR3 covers 17 residues. This CDR3 is CACDTWGSSWDTRQTFF. In DNA form, the CDR3 reads TGTGCCTGTGACACCTGGGGGAGCTCCTGGGACACCCGACAGACGTTTTTC.

About this clone: This likely reflects a read error, since a far larger clone is one base away. Other DNA sequences within the sample encode an identical CDR3. The gene calls are TRDV2 and TRDJ1, with TRDD3 matching over 8 bases. Per the germline V gene, CDR1 is GEAIGNYY and CDR2 is EKD. CDR3 length equals 16 residues. Trimming removed 1 base from V and 1 base from J; junction bases left unmatched: 7. This CDR3 is CACDTVGDWVTDKLIF. In DNA form, the CDR3 reads TGTGCCTGTGACACTGTGGGGGATTGGGTCACCGATAAACTCATCTTT.

This clone is labeled as medium-sized. The rearrangement joins TRDV3 to TRDJ1; 11 bases are shared with TRDD3. J was trimmed by 0 bases and V by 4 bases; bases with no gene match: 25. The CDR3 spans 21 residues. Germline CDR1 reads TVYSNPD; CDR2 reads GDNSRS (reference sequence). The CDR3 loop reads CASDYKTGGYERKTDTDKLIF. The CDR3 nucleotides read TGTGCCTCGGATTACAAGACTGGGGGATATGAGAGAAAGACGGACACCGATAAACTCATCTTT. Drawing the rest from reference TRDV3 and TRDJ1, the complete variable domain is CDKVTQSSPDQTVASGSEVVLLCTYDTVYSNPDLFWYRIRPDYSFQFVFYGDNSRSEGADFTQGRFSVKHILTQKAFHLVISPVRTEDSATYYCASDYKTGGYERKTDTDKLIFGKGTRVTVEP.